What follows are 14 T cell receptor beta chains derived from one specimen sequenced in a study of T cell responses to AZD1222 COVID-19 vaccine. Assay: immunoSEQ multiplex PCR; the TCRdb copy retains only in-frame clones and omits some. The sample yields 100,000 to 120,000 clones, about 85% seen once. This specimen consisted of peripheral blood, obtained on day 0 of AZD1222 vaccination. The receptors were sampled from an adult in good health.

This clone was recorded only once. The CDR3 sequence is CASSTGTAYGYTF. The CDR3 DNA reads as TGTGCCAGTAGTACTGGGACAGCCTATGGCTACACCTTC. V usage is TRBV19 and J usage is TRBJ1-2; 7 positions agree with TRBD1. Looked up from germline, CDR1 is LNHDA and CDR2 is SQIVND (reference sequence). V trimming: 4 bases; J trimming: 4 bases; junction bases outside the gene matches: 3. The CDR3 sequence is 13 residues long.

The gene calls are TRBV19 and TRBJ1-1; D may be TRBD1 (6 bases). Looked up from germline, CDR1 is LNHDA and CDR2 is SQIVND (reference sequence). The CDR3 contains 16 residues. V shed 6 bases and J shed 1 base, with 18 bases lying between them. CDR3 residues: CASRLLPGTTNTEAFF. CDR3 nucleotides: TGTGCCAGTAGACTACTGCCCGGGACAACGAACACTGAAGCTTTCTTT.

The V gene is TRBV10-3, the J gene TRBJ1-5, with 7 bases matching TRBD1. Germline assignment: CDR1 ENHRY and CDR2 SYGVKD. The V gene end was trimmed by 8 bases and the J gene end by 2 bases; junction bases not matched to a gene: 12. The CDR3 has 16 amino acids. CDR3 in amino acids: CAISPGQVKGNQPQHF. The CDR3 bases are TGTGCCATCTCGCCCGGACAGGTAAAGGGCAATCAGCCCCAGCATTTT.

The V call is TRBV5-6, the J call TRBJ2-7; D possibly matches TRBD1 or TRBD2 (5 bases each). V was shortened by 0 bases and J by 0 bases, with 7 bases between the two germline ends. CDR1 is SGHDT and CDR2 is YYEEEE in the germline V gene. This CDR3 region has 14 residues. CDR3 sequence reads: CASSLEGRSYEQYF. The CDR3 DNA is TGTGCCAGCAGCTTGGAGGGACGCTCCTACGAGCAGTACTTC.

CDR3 loop: CATLAGAVLGGETQYF. In nucleotides, the CDR3 is TGTGCCACCCTAGCGGGAGCTGTACTCGGGGGTGAGACCCAGTACTTC. The chain has TRBV5-8 and TRBJ2-5; 10 bases align to TRBD2. Looked up from germline, CDR1 is SGHTS and CDR2 is YDEGEE. This CDR3 comprises 16 residues. V lost 9 bases to trimming and J lost 5 bases; unmatched junction nucleotides: 16.

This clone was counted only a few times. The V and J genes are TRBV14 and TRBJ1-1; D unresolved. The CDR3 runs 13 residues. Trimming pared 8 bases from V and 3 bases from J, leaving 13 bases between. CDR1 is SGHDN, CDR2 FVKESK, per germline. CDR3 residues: CASAKTWHTEAFF. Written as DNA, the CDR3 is TGTGCCAGCGCCAAGACCTGGCACACTGAAGCTTTCTTT.

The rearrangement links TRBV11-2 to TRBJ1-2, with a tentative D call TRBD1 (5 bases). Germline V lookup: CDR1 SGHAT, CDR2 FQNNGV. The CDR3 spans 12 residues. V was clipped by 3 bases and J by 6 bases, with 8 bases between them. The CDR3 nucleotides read TGTGCCAGCAGCTTGGTAGGGGATGGCTACACCTTC. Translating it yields CASSLVGDGYTF. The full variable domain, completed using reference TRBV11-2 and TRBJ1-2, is EAGVAQSPRYKIIEKRQSVAFWCNPISGHATLYWYQQILGQGPKLLIQFQNNGVVDDSQLPKDRFSAERLKGVDSTLKIQPAKLEDSAVYLCASSLVGDGYTFGSGTRLTVV.

CDR3 amino acids: CASSPLSSGAYTGELFF. The CDR3 nucleotides read TGTGCCAGCAGCCCCTTGAGCAGCGGGGCTTACACCGGGGAGCTGTTTTTT. This chain links TRBV11-3 with TRBJ2-2, with 7 positions matching TRBD2. The trim removed 5 bases at V and 3 bases at J, leaving 12 bases unmatched. The CDR3 extends over 17 amino acids. CDR1 is SGHNT and CDR2 is YENEEA in the germline V gene.

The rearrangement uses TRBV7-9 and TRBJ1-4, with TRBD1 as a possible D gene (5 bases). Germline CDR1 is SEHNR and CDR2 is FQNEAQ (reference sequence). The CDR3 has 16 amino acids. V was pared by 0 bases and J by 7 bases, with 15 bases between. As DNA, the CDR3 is TGTGCCAGCAGCTTAGCCTGGGGCCGATTGAGTGAAAAACTGTTTTTT. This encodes CASSLAWGRLSEKLFF.

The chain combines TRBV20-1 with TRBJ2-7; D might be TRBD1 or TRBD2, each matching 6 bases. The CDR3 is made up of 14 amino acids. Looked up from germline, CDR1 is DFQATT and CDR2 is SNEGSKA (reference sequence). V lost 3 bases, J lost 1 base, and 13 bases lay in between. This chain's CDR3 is CSASSGGRSYEQYF. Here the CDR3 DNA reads TGCAGTGCTAGTTCCGGGGGCAGGTCCTACGAGCAGTACTTC.

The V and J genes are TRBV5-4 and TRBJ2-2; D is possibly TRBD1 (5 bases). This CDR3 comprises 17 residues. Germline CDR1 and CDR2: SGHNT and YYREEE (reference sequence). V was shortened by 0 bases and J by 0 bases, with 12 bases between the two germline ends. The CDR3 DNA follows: TGTGCCAGCAGCTTGGAACACAGGTCTACGAACACCGGGGAGCTGTTTTTT. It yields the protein CASSLEHRSTNTGELFF.

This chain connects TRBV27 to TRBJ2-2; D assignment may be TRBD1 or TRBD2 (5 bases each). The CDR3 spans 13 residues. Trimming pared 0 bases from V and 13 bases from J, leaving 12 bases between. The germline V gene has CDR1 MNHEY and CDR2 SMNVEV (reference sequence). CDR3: CASSLSMGVVLFF. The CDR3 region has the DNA TGTGCCAGCAGTTTATCGATGGGGGTAGTGCTGTTTTTT.

In DNA, the CDR3 is TGTGCCAGCAGCTCCCAGGGGAGCTCCTACGAGCAGTACTTC. Its protein product is CASSSQGSSYEQYF. The V call is TRBV7-9, the J call TRBJ2-7; D might be TRBD1 (6 bases). V dropped 4 bases and J dropped 0 bases, with 10 bases sitting between them. The germline CDR1 and CDR2 sequences are SEHNR and FQNEAQ (reference sequence). The CDR3 length is 14 residues.

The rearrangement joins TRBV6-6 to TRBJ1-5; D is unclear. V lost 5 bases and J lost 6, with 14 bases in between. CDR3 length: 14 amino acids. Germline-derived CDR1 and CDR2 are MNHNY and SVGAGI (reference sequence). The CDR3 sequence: CASSPLEKAQPQHF. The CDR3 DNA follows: TGTGCCAGCAGTCCGTTGGAGAAGGCTCAGCCCCAGCATTTT.